This T cell receptor beta chain is from a study of cytotoxic CD8 clonotypes in ibrutinib-treated CLL. Overall study: Patient counts were 11 relapsed/refractory, roughly 15 treatment-naive and around 17 IGHV unmutated.

With sequencing, the targeted depth ranged from 1 in 200,000 to 1 in 1 million T cells. Using immunoSEQ multiplex PCR, the repertoire was profiled, and TCRdb retains in-frame clones only, with some absent. The table records fewer than 12,000 clones, about four fifths of them present only once. About this clone: Its antigen is as yet unknown.

The CDR3 loop spans 16 amino acids. CDR1 and CDR2 (germline): SNHLY, FYNNEI. V gave up 6 bases and J gave up 4 bases; unmatched junction bases: 8. Whole-study findings and limits: Clonality increased with ibrutinib response but returned toward baseline at progression. Baseline clonality, above age-matched healthy donor levels, tracked circulating CD8+ T-cell counts.

Sample: PBMCs, taken at disease progression, from a patient treated with ibrutinib. The clonotype originates from a human donor with chronic lymphocytic leukemia. The genes are TRBV2 and TRBJ2-3, with TRBD1 identical over 12 bases. This CDR3 reads CASSPGTGGSPDTQYF. For the CDR3, the DNA is TGTGCCAGCAGCCCCGGGACAGGGGGCTCCCCAGATACGCAGTATTTT. The whole variable domain, remainder taken from reference TRBV2 and TRBJ2-3, is EPEVTQTPSHQVTQMGQEVILRCVPISNHLYFYWYRQILGQKVEFLVSFYNNEISEKSEIFDDQFSVERPDGSNFTLKIRSTKLEDSAMYFCASSPGTGGSPDTQYFGPGTRLTVL.